This T cell receptor (beta chain) is from a study of blood T cell repertoires in COVID-19. In the study overall: From the United States, Italy and Spain came samples of acute and convalescent COVID-19.

Concerning this clone: Other DNA sequences from this sample encode an identical CDR3 as well.

The data were produced by immunoSEQ multiplex PCR, yet TCRdb's version contains in-frame clones alone and is incomplete. The sample includes around 62,000 clones, 90% seen only once; the top ten take roughly 1.4%. What was sequenced was peripheral blood. This TCR derives from a man aged 55 to 70 with acute or convalescent COVID-19.

The CDR3 here is CASSALAGSTDTQYF. In nucleotides, the CDR3 is TGTGCCAGCAGCGCCCTAGCGGGAAGCACAGATACGCAGTATTTT. The chain uses TRBV9 and TRBJ2-3, with TRBD2 identical over 9 bases. In germline, CDR1 is SGDLS, CDR2 YYNGEE. The CDR3 sequence is 15 residues long. J gave up 0 bases and V 3 bases, and 2 bases lay outside the gene matches.